This T cell receptor beta chain was obtained from a study of vaccination and CD4 T cells after COVID-19. Study-wide context: Two doses of either BNT162b2 or mRNA-1273 vaccine were given to participants. Sampling that followed vaccination took place a median about 75 days after dose two, within a range of 14 to 241. A few convalescent patients provided samples that were taken at day 14 and days 161 to 241 post-vaccination.

Germline loops: CDR1 SQVTM, CDR2 ANQGSEA. V was cut by 3 bases and J by 0 bases, with 12 bases left in between. The CDR3 contains 15 residues. Study results and limitations: Reactive clone data from convalescent patients indicated a median of about 86% appearing only post-vaccination.

TCRdb reprocessed the PCR reads via MiXCR and lists one record per CDR3 protein. This sample carries 25,000 to 35,000 distinct CDR3 sequences, approximately 49% of them seen once, and the ten largest clones take about 5.6%. The table lists this clonotype with a count of one. Its matching antigen is unknown. Sample time point: late sampling 161 to 241 days after vaccination in a few convalescent patients. V usage is TRBV29-1 and J usage is TRBJ2-1; possible D gene TRBD2, 6 bases. This receptor was obtained from a human donor who had recovered from COVID-19. This material consisted of CD4+ T cells from blood, taken about 7 months after SARS-CoV-2 vaccination. The CDR3 spells CSVDRAGISYNEQFF. For the CDR3, the DNA is TGCAGCGTTGATCGGGCGGGAATCTCCTACAATGAGCAGTTCTTC.